A single sample gave rise to the 10 T cell receptor beta chains below, sequenced in a study of PD-L1 blockade in urothelial cancer. Generated by immunoSEQ multiplex PCR, the TCRdb table keeps only in-frame clones and is missing some. The data show 44,000 or so clones, more than 70% seen once. The sample in question was PBMCs, obtained around atezolizumab (anti-PD-L1) treatment. The receptors come from a man older than 75 with urothelial cancer.

In this sample, this clone turned up once. The V gene is TRBV4-2, the J gene TRBJ2-1, with D maybe TRBD2 (7 bases). The CDR3 spans 15 residues. V shed 0 bases and J shed 10 bases, with 16 bases lying between them. CDR1 is LGHNA and CDR2 is YNFKEQ in the germline V gene. CDR3 nucleotide sequence: TGTGCCAGCAGCCAAGAAGGGGTCGGGGGGCGGGAGCAGTTCTTC. Translating gives CASSQEGVGGREQFF.

J is TRBJ1-5 and V is TRBV7-9, with D perhaps TRBD1 (6 bases). Germline lookup yields CDR1 SEHNR and CDR2 FQNEAQ (reference sequence). V lost 4 bases, J lost 6 bases, and 19 bases lay in between. The length of the CDR3 is 16 residues. CDR3 loop: CASSSSRGGGGQPQHF. The CDR3 DNA reads TGTGCCAGCAGCTCCTCACGCGGGGGCGGGGGTCAGCCCCAGCATTTT.

The V and J genes are TRBV5-5 and TRBJ2-7; D ambiguous. This CDR3 comprises 14 residues. CDR1 and CDR2 (germline): SGHKS, YYEKEE (reference sequence). With 0 bases removed from V and 3 bases from J, the gap between germline ends came to 10 bases. The CDR3 is CASSLAAEYYEQYF. CDR3 nucleotides: TGTGCCAGCAGCTTGGCTGCGGAATACTACGAGCAGTACTTC.

The CDR3 protein is CASSFQPGLAAGGQYF. As DNA, the CDR3 is TGTGCCAGCAGCTTCCAACCGGGACTAGCGGCCGGGGGGCAGTACTTC. This chain uses TRBV7-8 with TRBJ2-7; 11 bases align to TRBD2. Germline trimming cut 3 bases from V and 9 bases from J; bases unmatched to any gene: 13. CDR1 SGHVS and CDR2 FQNEAQ come from the germline V gene. This CDR3 contains 16 residues.

This chain connects TRBV6-5 to TRBJ2-1, with 7 positions matching TRBD1. Unmatched junction bases numbered 8, after V lost 8 bases and J lost 7 bases. Germline-derived CDR1 and CDR2 are MNHEY and SVGAGI. This CDR3 contains 13 residues. The CDR3 region has the DNA TGTGCCAGCCGGAGTTCAGGGGGAAATGAGCAGTTCTTC. Amino acid sequence: CASRSSGGNEQFF.

The gene calls are TRBV19 and TRBJ2-3; 9 nucleotides match TRBD1. The CDR3 has 15 amino acids. Germline values: CDR1 LNHDA, CDR2 SQIVND (reference sequence). With 5 bases clipped from V and 4 bases from J, the junction kept 7 bases outside the gene matches. As DNA, the CDR3 is TGTGCCAGTAGTTCTTGGACAGGGGAGGCAGATACGCAGTATTTT. Encoded protein: CASSSWTGEADTQYF. The full variable domain, in which reference TRBV19 and TRBJ2-3 provide the parts outside the CDR3, is DGGITQSPKYLFRKEGQNVTLSCEQNLNHDAMYWYRQDPGQGLRLIYYSQIVNDFQKGDIAEGYSVSREKKESFPLTVTSAQKNPTAFYLCASSSWTGEADTQYFGPGTRLTVL.

The chain combines TRBV7-2 with TRBJ2-7; possible D gene TRBD2, 5 bases. CDR3 length equals 16 residues. Trimming left V 0 bases short and J 0 bases short, with 12 bases between. The germline CDR1 and CDR2 sequences are SGHTA and FQGNSA. Here the CDR3 DNA reads TGTGCCAGCAGCTTAGCGACCGGGAAAAGCTCCTACGAGCAGTACTTC. Its protein product is CASSLATGKSSYEQYF. Supplemented by reference TRBV7-2 and TRBJ2-7, the full variable domain reads GAGVSQSPSNKVTEKGKDVELRCDPISGHTALYWYRQSLGQGLEFLIYFQGNSAPDKSGLPSDRFSAERTGGSVSTLTIQRTQQEDSAVYLCASSLATGKSSYEQYFGPGTRLTVT.

In this sample, this clone turned up a few times. This sequence joins TRBV20-1 and TRBJ1-1, with D tentatively TRBD1 (5 bases). The length of the CDR3 is 11 residues. Germline lookup yields CDR1 DFQATT and CDR2 SNEGSKA (reference sequence). V lost 0 bases and J lost 10, with 9 bases in between. The chain's CDR3 is CSARDGRGAFF. CDR3 bases: TGCAGTGCTAGAGATGGAAGGGGAGCTTTCTTT.

The chain employs TRBV7-2 and TRBJ1-5, with TRBD1 matching over 9 bases. This CDR3 has 17 residues. Germline V gene sequence: CDR1 SGHTA, CDR2 FQGNSA. With 4 bases clipped from V and 0 bases from J, the junction kept 7 bases outside the gene matches. CDR3 nucleotides: TGTGCCAGCAGCTCGAGCGGGACAGGGACTAGCAATCAGCCCCAGCATTTT. Translation: CASSSSGTGTSNQPQHF.

This clone was detected only once. The CDR3 DNA reads as TGCAGCGTTGGGGATGGGGGGTTCCAGCCCCAGCATTTT. It is translated as CSVGDGGFQPQHF. V and J are TRBV29-1 and TRBJ1-5; D may be TRBD1 (5 bases). CDR3 size: 13 residues. The germline gives CDR1 SQVTM, CDR2 ANQGSEA. The V end was cut by 4 bases, the J end by 7 bases, with 14 bases between.